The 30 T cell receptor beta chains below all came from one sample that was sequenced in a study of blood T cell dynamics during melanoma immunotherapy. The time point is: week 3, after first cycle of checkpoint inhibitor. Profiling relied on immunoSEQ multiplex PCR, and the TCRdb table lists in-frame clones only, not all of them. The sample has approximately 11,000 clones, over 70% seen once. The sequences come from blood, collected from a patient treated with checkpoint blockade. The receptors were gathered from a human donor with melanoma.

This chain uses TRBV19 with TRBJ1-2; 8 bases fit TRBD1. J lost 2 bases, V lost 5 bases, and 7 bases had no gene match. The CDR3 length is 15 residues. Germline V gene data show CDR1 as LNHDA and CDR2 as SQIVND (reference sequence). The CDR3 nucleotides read TGTGCCAGTAGTGTTGACAGGGGTAGCAACTATGGCTACACCTTC. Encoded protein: CASSVDRGSNYGYTF.

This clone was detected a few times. As DNA, the CDR3 is TGTGCCAGCAGCTTCCAGGAGCGGGTCACTGAAGCTTTCTTT. Protein product: CASSFQERVTEAFF. V is TRBV7-9 and J is TRBJ1-1; D not certain. This CDR3 contains 14 residues. Germline V gene sequence: CDR1 SEHNR, CDR2 FQNEAQ (reference sequence). V lost 3 bases and J lost 4, with 12 bases in between.

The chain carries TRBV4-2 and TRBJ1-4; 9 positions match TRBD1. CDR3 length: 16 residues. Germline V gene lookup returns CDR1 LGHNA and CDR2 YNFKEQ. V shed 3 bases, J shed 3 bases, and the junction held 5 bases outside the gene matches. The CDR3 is CASSQGDRVSNEKLFF. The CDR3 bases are TGTGCCAGCAGCCAGGGGGACAGGGTGTCTAATGAAAAACTGTTTTTT.

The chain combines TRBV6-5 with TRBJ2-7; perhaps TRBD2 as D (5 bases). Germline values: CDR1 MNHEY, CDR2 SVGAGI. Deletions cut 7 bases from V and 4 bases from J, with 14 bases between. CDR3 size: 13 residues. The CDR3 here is CASIASGAYEQYF. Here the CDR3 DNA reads TGTGCCAGCATTGCCAGCGGAGCTTACGAGCAGTACTTC.

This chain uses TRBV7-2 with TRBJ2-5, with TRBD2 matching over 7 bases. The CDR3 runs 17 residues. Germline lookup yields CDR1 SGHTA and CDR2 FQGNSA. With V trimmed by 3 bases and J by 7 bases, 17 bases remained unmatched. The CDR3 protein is CASSFSGLGVVVRTQYF. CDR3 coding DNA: TGTGCCAGCAGCTTCTCCGGACTAGGTGTCGTTGTGAGGACCCAGTACTTC.

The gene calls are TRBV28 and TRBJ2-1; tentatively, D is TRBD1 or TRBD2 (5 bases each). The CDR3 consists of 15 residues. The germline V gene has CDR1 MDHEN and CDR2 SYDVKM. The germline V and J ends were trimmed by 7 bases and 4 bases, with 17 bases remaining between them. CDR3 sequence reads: CASTRDQAEYNEQFF. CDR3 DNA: TGTGCCAGCACCAGGGACCAAGCGGAATACAATGAGCAGTTCTTC.

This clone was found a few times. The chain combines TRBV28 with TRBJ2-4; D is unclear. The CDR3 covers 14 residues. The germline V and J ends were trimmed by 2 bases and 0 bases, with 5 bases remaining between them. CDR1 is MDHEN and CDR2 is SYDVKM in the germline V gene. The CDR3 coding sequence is TGTGCCAGCAGTTTAGGAGCAGCCAAAAACATTCAGTACTTC. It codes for CASSLGAAKNIQYF. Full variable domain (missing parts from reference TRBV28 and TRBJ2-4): DVKVTQSSRYLVKRTGEKVFLECVQDMDHENMFWYRQDPGLGLRLIYFSYDVKMKEKGDIPEGYSVSREKKERFSLILESASTNQTSMYLCASSLGAAKNIQYFGAGTRLSVL.

CDR3 DNA sequence: TGTGCCAGCAGCCCCCTGGGGGCGTATGGCTACACCTTC. It translates to CASSPLGAYGYTF. The chain combines TRBV5-6 with TRBJ1-2; possibly TRBD1 for D (6 bases). V was pared by 4 bases and J by 5 bases, with 12 bases between. This CDR3 has 13 residues. Per germline, CDR1 SGHDT and CDR2 YYEEEE.

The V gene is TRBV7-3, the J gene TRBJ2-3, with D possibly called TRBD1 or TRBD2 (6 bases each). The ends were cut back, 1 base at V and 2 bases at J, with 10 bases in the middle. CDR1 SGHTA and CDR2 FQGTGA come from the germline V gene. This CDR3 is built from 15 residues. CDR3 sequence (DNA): TGTGCCAGCAGCTTAATGGGGGGCCACACAGATACGCAGTATTTT. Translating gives CASSLMGGHTDTQYF.

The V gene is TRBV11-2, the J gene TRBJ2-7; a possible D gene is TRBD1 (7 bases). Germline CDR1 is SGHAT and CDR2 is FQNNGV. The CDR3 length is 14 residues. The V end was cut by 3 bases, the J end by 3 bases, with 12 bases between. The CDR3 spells CASSFGGTDYEQYV. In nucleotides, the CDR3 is TGTGCCAGCAGCTTTGGAGGGACAGACTACGAGCAGTACGTC.

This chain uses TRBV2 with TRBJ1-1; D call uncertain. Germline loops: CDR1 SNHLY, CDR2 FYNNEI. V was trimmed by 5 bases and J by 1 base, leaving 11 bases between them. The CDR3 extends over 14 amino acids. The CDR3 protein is CASSLAQWNTEAFF. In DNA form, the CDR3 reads TGTGCCAGCAGTCTCGCGCAGTGGAACACTGAAGCTTTCTTT.

The DNA for the CDR3 is TGTGCCAGCAGCCAAGCAGGGGGCGCAGATACGCAGTATTTT. Amino acid sequence: CASSQAGGADTQYF. The V gene is TRBV4-2, the J gene TRBJ2-3; 8 positions agree with TRBD1. In germline, CDR1 is LGHNA, CDR2 YNFKEQ. With 1 base clipped from V and 4 bases from J, the junction kept 1 base outside the gene matches. This CDR3 is built from 14 residues.

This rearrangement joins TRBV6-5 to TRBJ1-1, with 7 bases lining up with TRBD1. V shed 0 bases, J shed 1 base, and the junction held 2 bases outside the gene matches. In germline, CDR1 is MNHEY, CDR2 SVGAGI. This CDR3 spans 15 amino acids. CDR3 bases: TGTGCCAGCAGTTACTCGAGGACAGGGAACACTGAAGCTTTCTTT. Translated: CASSYSRTGNTEAFF.

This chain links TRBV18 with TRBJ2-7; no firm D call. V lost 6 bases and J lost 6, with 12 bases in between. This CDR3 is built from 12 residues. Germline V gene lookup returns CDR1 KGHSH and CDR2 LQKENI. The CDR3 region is CASSPDIREQYF. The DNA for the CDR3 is TGTGCCAGCTCTCCCGACATTCGCGAGCAGTACTTC.

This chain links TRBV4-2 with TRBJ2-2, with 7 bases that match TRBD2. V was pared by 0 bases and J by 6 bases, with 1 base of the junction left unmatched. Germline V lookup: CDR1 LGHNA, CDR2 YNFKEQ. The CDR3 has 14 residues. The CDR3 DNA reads TGTGCCAGCAGCCAAGATCGGGGGGCCGGGGAGCTGTTTTTT. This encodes CASSQDRGAGELFF.

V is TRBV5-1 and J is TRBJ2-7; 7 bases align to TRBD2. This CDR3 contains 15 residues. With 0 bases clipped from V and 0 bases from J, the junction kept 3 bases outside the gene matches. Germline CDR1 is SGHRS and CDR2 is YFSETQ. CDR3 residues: CASSLGGGSSYEQYF. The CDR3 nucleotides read TGCGCCAGCAGCTTGGGAGGCGGGAGCTCCTACGAGCAGTACTTC.

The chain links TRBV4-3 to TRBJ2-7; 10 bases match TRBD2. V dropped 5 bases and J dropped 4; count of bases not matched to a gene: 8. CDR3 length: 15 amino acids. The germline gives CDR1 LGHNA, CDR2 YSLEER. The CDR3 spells CASSSRGAGGYEQYF. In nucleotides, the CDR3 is TGCGCCAGCAGCTCCCGAGGAGCGGGAGGGTACGAGCAGTACTTC.

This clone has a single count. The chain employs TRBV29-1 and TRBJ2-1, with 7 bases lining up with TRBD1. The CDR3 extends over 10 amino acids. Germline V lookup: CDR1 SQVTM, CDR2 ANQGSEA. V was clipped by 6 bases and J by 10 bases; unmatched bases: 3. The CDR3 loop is CSVWDSEQFF. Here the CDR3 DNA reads TGCAGCGTCTGGGACAGCGAGCAGTTCTTC.

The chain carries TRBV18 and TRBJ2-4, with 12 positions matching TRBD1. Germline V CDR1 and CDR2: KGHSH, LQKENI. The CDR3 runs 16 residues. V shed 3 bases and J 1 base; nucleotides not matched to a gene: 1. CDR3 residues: CASSPGTGGAKNIQYF. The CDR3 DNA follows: TGTGCCAGCTCACCCGGGACAGGGGGCGCCAAAAACATTCAGTACTTC.

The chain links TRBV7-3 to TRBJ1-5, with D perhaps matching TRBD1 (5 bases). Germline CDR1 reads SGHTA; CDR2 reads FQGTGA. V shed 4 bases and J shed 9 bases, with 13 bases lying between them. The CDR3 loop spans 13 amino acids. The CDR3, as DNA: TGTGCCAGCAGCTCTACTTCTCAGGGGCCCCAGCATTTT. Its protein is CASSSTSQGPQHF.

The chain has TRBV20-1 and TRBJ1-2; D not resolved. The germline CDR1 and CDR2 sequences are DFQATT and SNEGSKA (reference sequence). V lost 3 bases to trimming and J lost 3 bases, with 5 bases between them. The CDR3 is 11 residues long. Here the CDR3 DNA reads TGCAGTGCTAGTATGGACTATGGCTACACCTTC. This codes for CSASMDYGYTF.

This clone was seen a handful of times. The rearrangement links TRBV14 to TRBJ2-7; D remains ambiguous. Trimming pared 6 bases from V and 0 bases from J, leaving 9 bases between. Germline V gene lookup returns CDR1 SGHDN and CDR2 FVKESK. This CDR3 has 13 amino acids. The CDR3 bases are TGTGCCAGCAGACCCGGGCACTCCTACGAGCAGTACTTC. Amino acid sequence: CASRPGHSYEQYF.

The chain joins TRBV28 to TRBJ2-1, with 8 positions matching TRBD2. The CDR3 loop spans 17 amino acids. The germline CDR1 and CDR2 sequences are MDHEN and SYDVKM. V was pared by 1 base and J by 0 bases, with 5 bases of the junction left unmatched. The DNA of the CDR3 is TGTGCCAGCAGTTTATTCCGGACTAGCTTCTCCTACAATGAGCAGTTCTTC. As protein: CASSLFRTSFSYNEQFF. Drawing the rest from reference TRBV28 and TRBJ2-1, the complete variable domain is DVKVTQSSRYLVKRTGEKVFLECVQDMDHENMFWYRQDPGLGLRLIYFSYDVKMKEKGDIPEGYSVSREKKERFSLILESASTNQTSMYLCASSLFRTSFSYNEQFFGPGTRLTVL.

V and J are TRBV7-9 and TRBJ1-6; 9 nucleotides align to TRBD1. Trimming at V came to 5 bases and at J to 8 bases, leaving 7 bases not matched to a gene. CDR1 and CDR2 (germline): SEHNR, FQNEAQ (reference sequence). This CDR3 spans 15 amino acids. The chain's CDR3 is CASSTPGQGDSPLHF. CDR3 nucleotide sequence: TGTGCCAGCAGCACTCCGGGACAGGGAGATTCACCCCTCCACTTT.

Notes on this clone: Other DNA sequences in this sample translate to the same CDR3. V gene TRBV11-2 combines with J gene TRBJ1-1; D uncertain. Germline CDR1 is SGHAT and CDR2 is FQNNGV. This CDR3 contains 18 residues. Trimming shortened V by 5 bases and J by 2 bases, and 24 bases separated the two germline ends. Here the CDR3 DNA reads TGTGCCAGCAGCCACCTCGGCGTCCACAGAGACTTAAACACTGAAGCTTTCTTT. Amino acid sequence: CASSHLGVHRDLNTEAFF.

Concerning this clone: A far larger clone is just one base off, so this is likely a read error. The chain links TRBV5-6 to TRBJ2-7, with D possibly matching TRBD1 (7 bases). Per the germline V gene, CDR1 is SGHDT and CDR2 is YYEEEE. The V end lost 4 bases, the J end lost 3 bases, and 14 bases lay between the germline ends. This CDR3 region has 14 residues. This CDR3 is CASSLGGTDYEQYV. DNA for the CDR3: TGTGCCAGCAGCCTTGGAGGGACAGACTACGAGCAGTACGTC.

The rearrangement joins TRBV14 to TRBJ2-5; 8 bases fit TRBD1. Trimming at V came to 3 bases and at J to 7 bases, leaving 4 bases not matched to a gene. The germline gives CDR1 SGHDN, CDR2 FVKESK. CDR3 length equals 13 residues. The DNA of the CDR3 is TGTGCCAGCAGCCAGACAGGGGTCGGGACCCAGTACTTC. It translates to CASSQTGVGTQYF.

DNA of the CDR3: TGTGCCAGCAGCTTAGGAGGGGCCAACGTCCTGACTTTC. Translation: CASSLGGANVLTF. This sequence joins TRBV11-1 and TRBJ2-6; D is unclear. Looked up from germline, CDR1 is SGHAT and CDR2 is FQDESV (reference sequence). Trimming stripped 1 base from V and 4 bases from J, with 2 bases between. The CDR3 length is 13 residues. The full variable domain, in which reference TRBV11-1 and TRBJ2-6 provide the parts outside the CDR3, is EAEVAQSPRYKITEKSQAVAFWCDPISGHATLYWYRQILGQGPELLVQFQDESVVDDSQLPKDRFSAERLKGVDSTLKIQPAELGDSAMYLCASSLGGANVLTFGAGSRLTVL.

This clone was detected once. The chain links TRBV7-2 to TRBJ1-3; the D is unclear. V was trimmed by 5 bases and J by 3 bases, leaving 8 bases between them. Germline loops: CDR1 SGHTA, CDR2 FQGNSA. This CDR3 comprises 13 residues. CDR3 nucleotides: TGTGCCAGCAGCCCAGTGGGTGGAAACACCATATATTTT. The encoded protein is CASSPVGGNTIYF.

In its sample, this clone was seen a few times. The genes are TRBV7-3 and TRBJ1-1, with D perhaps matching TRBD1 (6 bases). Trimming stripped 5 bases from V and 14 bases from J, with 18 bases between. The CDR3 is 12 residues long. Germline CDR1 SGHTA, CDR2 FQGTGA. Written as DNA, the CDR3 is TGTGCCAGCAGCGACTCAGACAGGCCGCTGTTCTTT. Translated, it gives CASSDSDRPLFF.